This is a list of T cell receptor beta chains from one sample in a study of blood T cell repertoires in COVID-19. This table comes from immunoSEQ multiplex PCR, and its TCRdb copy is limited to in-frame clones, with some not included. The repertoire holds fewer than 200,000 clones, with roughly four fifths as singletons. Sequencing used peripheral blood. All receptors derive from an elderly woman with acute or convalescent COVID-19. Both conserved end residues are trimmed from each CDR3. The order of the fields is V gene, D gene, J gene, CDR3 protein. The D gene is left open where the match is weak.

TRBV18	NA	TRBJ1-6	ASSPGLWPLH
TRBV28	TRBD2	TRBJ2-5	ASGVLAEETQY
TRBV9	TRBD2	TRBJ2-3	ASSVLREAYTDTQY
TRBV6-2/TRBV6-3	NA	TRBJ1-5	ASSYGQNLGQPQH
TRBV12-3/TRBV12-4	NA	TRBJ1-1	ASSSAGGTEAF
TRBV19	TRBD1	TRBJ1-5	ASSIYRGLEQPQH
TRBV6-5	NA	TRBJ1-2	ASSGDISGYGYT
TRBV18	NA	TRBJ1-1	ASSPRPDRRNTEAF
TRBV5-1	NA	TRBJ1-3	ASSLDGTGPGNTIY
TRBV6-2/TRBV6-3	TRBD2	TRBJ2-1	ASSGGGNAGF
TRBV6-1	NA	TRBJ1-4	ASSEAVEGFREKLF
TRBV21-1	NA	TRBJ1-5	ASTPRGVESNQPQH
TRBV7-2	NA	TRBJ1-5	ASRKHPDSNQPQH
TRBV5-1	TRBD2	TRBJ2-1	ASSPGGLAGNSYNEQF
TRBV7-2	NA	TRBJ1-1	ASSRSPTVGSEAF
TRBV7-9	NA	TRBJ1-6	ASSLVTVGNSPLH
TRBV4-1	NA	TRBJ2-5	ASSQVQGKGETQY
TRBV6-5	NA	TRBJ1-6	ASRRQRRINSPLH
TRBV7-3	NA	TRBJ2-2	ASSHFTGELF
TRBV6-6	NA	TRBJ1-5	ASSYKGENQPQH
TRBV6-5	NA	TRBJ1-2	ASIISEGNYGYT
TRBV4-2	NA	TRBJ2-3	ASSQDELSTDTQY
TRBV6-1	NA	TRBJ2-7	ASSEDSLREQY
TRBV19	NA	TRBJ2-7	ASSMGGLPYEQY
TRBV5-1	NA	TRBJ2-3	ASSLDNTDTQY
TRBV11-1	NA	TRBJ2-7	ASSLAFGVSYEQY
TRBV30	TRBD2	TRBJ2-1	AWSPTKRGPLKYYNEQF
TRBV27	TRBD2	TRBJ2-5	ASSFGGGHGETQY
TRBV21-1	NA	TRBJ1-1	ASSIPSPGSRMNTEAF
TRBV2	TRBD1	TRBJ1-3	AIWTGGQDTIY